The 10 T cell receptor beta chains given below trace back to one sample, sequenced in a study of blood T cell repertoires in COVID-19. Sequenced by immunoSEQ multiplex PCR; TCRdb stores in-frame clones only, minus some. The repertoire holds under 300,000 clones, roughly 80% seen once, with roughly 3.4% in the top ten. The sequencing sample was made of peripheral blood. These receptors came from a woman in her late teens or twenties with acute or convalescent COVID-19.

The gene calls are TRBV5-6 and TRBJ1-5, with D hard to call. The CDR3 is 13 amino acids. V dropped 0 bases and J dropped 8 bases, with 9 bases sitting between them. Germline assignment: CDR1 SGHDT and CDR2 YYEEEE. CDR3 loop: CASSLGRSEPQHF. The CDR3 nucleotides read TGTGCCAGCAGCTTGGGACGGAGTGAGCCCCAGCATTTT.

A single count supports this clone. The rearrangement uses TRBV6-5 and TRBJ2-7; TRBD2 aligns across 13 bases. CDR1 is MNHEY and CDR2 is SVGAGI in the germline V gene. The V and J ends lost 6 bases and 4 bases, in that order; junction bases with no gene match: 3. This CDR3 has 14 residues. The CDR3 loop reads CASRWTSGSYEQYF. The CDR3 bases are TGTGCCAGCAGGTGGACTAGCGGGAGTTACGAGCAGTACTTC.

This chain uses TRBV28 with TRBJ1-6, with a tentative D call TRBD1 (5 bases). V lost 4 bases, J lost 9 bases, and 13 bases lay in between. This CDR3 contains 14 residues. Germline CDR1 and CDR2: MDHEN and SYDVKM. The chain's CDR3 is CASSSGVGSSPLHF. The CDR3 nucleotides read TGTGCCAGCAGTTCGGGGGTCGGGAGTTCACCCCTCCACTTT. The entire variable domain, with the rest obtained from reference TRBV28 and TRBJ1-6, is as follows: DVKVTQSSRYLVKRTGEKVFLECVQDMDHENMFWYRQDPGLGLRLIYFSYDVKMKEKGDIPEGYSVSREKKERFSLILESASTNQTSMYLCASSSGVGSSPLHFGNGTRLTVT.

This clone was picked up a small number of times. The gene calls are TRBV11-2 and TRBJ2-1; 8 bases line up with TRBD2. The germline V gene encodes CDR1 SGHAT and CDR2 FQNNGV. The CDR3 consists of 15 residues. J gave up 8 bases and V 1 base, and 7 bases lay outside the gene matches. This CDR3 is CASSLASGSGYEQFF. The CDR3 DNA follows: TGTGCCAGCAGCTTAGCCAGCGGGAGTGGGTATGAGCAGTTCTTC.

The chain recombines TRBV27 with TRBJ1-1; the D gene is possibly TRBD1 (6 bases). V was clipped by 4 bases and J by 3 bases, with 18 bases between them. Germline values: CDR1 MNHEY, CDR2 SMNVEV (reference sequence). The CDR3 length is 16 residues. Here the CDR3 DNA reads TGTGCCAGCAGTTCCCCCCTGACAGGCGCGGACACTGAAGCTTTCTTT. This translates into CASSSPLTGADTEAFF.

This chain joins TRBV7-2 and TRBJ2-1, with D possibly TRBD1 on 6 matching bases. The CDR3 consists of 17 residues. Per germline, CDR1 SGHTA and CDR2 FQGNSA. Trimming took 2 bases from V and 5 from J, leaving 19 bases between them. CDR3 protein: CASSLRGILDPDNEQFF. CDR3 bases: TGTGCCAGCAGCTTAAGGGGGATACTAGATCCTGACAATGAGCAGTTCTTC.

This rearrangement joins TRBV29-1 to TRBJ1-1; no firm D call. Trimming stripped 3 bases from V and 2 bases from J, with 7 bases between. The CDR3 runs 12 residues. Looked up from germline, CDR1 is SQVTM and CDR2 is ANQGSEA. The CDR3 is CSVEPGNTEAFF. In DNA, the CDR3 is TGCAGCGTTGAGCCAGGAAACACTGAAGCTTTCTTT. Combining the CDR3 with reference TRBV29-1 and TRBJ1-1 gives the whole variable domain SAVISQKPSRDICQRGTSLTIQCQVDSQVTMMFWYRQQPGQSLTLIATANQGSEATYESGFVIDKFPISRPNLTFSTLTVSNMSPEDSSIYLCSVEPGNTEAFFGQGTRLTVV.

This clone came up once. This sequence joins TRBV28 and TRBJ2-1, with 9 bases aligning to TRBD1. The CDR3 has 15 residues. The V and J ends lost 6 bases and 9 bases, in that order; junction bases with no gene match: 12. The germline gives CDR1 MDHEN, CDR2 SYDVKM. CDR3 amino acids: CASRYPGQGRGEQFF. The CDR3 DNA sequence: TGTGCCAGCAGATATCCGGGACAGGGTCGTGGTGAGCAGTTCTTC.

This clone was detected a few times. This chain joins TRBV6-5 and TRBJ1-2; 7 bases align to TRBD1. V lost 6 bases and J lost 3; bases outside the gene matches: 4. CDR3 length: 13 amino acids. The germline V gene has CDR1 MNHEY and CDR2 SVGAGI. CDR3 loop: CASSRGQYYGYTF. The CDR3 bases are TGTGCCAGCAGCCGGGGACAGTACTATGGCTACACCTTC.

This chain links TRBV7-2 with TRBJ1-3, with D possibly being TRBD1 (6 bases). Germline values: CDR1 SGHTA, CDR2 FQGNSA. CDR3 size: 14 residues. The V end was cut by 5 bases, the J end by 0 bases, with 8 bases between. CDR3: CASSQGISGNTIYF. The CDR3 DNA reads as TGTGCCAGCAGCCAGGGGATCTCTGGAAACACCATATATTTT.